This T cell receptor (beta chain) was sequenced for a study of blood T cell repertoires in COVID-19. For the study at large: COVID-19 samples collected from the United States, Italy and Spain covered acute and convalescent phases. In each case, the material was cDNA or gDNA derived from T cells, B-cell-depleted T cells, or PBMCs.

Trimming left V 2 bases short and J 7 bases short, with 8 bases between. CDR3 length: 13 residues. The count of this clone is one. As originally analysed: Counts of nucleated cells, estimated from reference gene primer amplification, were obtained. Generated by immunoSEQ multiplex PCR, the TCRdb table keeps only in-frame clones and is missing some. The D gene and trimming were derived from the DNA, and the V and J assignments and clone size from that table. The data contain about 280,000 clones, more than 70% of them seen just once; the ten biggest clones take up around 11%. The sequence was collected from a woman in her twenties or thirties with COVID-19, enrolled during active disease. The gene calls are TRBV12-3 or TRBV12-4 and TRBJ2-2; D uncertain. Sequencing used peripheral blood. This CDR3 is CASSLLVSGELFF. The DNA of the CDR3 is TGTGCCAGCAGTTTATTAGTGAGCGGGGAGCTGTTTTTT.